One sample yielded the 19 T cell receptor beta chains listed below, sequenced in a study of Graves' ophthalmopathy and Graves' hyperthyroidism. The authors amplified TCR beta CDR3 regions from RNA transcripts. A first-round RT-PCR used HTBI primers, followed by a second-round multiplex PCR. MiXCR, applied by TCRdb to the multiplex PCR reads, yields one record per CDR3 protein. The data contain under 350,000 distinct CDR3 sequences, roughly a sixth of them singletons. The sample taken for sequencing was peripheral blood. These TCRs come from an adult man with Graves' ophthalmopathy.

There are many counts of this clonotype. The chain recombines TRBV18 with TRBJ1-6; D may be TRBD1 (5 bases). Germline V gene lookup returns CDR1 KGHSH and CDR2 LQKENI. This CDR3 is 15 amino acids long. The germline V and J ends were trimmed by 3 bases and 5 bases, with 11 bases remaining between them. The CDR3 nucleotides read TGTGCCAGCTCACCGGGGGTTTTAAATAATTCACCCCTCCACTTT. This gives the protein CASSPGVLNNSPLHF.

This clonotype was found many times. The rearrangement uses TRBV5-6 and TRBJ1-1, with D possibly being TRBD1 (5 bases). Trimming removed 3 bases at V and 1 base at J, with 13 bases between. The CDR3 has 15 amino acids. Germline V gives CDR1 SGHDT, CDR2 YYEEEE. As DNA, the CDR3 is TGTGCCAGCAGCTGGGGGACGGGTCGGAACACTGAAGCTTTCTTT. Protein: CASSWGTGRNTEAFF. Supplemented by reference TRBV5-6 and TRBJ1-1, the full variable domain reads DAGVTQSPTHLIKTRGQQVTLRCSPKSGHDTVSWYQQALGQGPQFIFQYYEEEERQRGNFPDRFSGHQFPNYSSELNVNALLLGDSALYLCASSWGTGRNTEAFFGQGTRLTVV.

The genes are TRBV20-1 and TRBJ2-4; 7 bases match TRBD2. This CDR3 is built from 14 residues. Germline CDR1 and CDR2: DFQATT and SNEGSKA (reference sequence). V lost 1 base, J lost 8 bases, and 8 bases stayed unmatched. Written as DNA, the CDR3 is TGCAGTGCTAGAGCGGGCGGGAGAGGGGACATTCAGTACTTC. It translates to CSARAGGRGDIQYF.

This clonotype was counted at least ten times. V usage is TRBV6-5 and J usage is TRBJ1-2; 7 positions match TRBD1. Unmatched junction bases numbered 3, after V lost 4 bases and J lost 4 bases. Germline CDR1 is MNHEY and CDR2 is SVGAGI. The length of the CDR3 is 13 residues. The CDR3 coding sequence is TGTGCCAGCAGTTCCGACAGGGTCTATGGCTACACCTTC. Amino acids: CASSSDRVYGYTF.

The table lists this clonotype with many counts. The V gene is TRBV20-1, the J gene TRBJ1-1; D gene unclear. V dropped 4 bases and J dropped 3 bases, with 15 bases sitting between them. Germline assignment: CDR1 DFQATT and CDR2 SNEGSKA (reference sequence). The CDR3 has 14 residues. CDR3 nucleotide sequence: TGCAGTGCTACCTTAGACGGGAGACACACTGAAGCTTTCTTT. It encodes CSATLDGRHTEAFF.

V gene TRBV5-4 combines with J gene TRBJ2-6; 8 nucleotides align to TRBD1. This CDR3 is built from 17 residues. The V segment lost 2 bases and the J segment 0 bases; nucleotides outside the gene matches: 4. From germline, CDR1 is SGHNT and CDR2 YYREEE (reference sequence). DNA of the CDR3: TGTGCCAGCAGCTTCCGGGACAGGCACTCTGGGGCCAACGTCCTGACTTTC. This encodes CASSFRDRHSGANVLTF. Based on the CDR3 plus reference TRBV5-4 and TRBJ2-6, the full variable domain is ETGVTQSPTHLIKTRGQQVTLRCSSQSGHNTVSWYQQALGQGPQFIFQYYREEENGRGNFPPRFSGLQFPNYSSELNVNALELDDSALYLCASSFRDRHSGANVLTFGAGSRLTVL.

The V and J genes are TRBV7-2 and TRBJ1-3, with 8 bases matching TRBD1. The V gene's germline CDR1 is SGHTA and CDR2 FQGNSA. The CDR3 runs 15 residues. V lost 3 bases, J lost 7 bases, and 8 bases stayed unmatched. The CDR3 DNA follows: TGTGCCAGCAGCTTGGACGGGACAGGCGATAACACCATATATTTT. It specifies CASSLDGTGDNTIYF.

The chain couples TRBV20-1 to TRBJ2-5; 10 nucleotides agree with TRBD1. Trimming removed 0 bases from V and 5 bases from J; junction bases left unmatched: 3. CDR3 length: 14 residues. The V gene's germline CDR1 is DFQATT and CDR2 SNEGSKA (reference sequence). The CDR3 nucleotides are TGCAGTGCTAGAGAGGACAGGGGGATCGAGACCCAGTACTTC. Its protein product is CSAREDRGIETQYF.

This clonotype has at least ten counts. V gene TRBV20-1 combines with J gene TRBJ1-1; 7 bases align to TRBD1. Germline values: CDR1 DFQATT, CDR2 SNEGSKA (reference sequence). V trimming: 7 bases; J trimming: 0 bases; junction bases outside the gene matches: 8. The CDR3 is 14 amino acids. Here the CDR3 DNA reads TGCAGTGTCAGACAGGGACCGATGAACACTGAAGCTTTCTTT. The encoded protein is CSVRQGPMNTEAFF.

This clonotype was recorded a few times. CDR3 in amino acids: CAWRIRIQGSPGELFF. DNA of the CDR3: TGTGCCTGGAGAATCAGAATACAGGGATCCCCCGGGGAGCTGTTTTTT. This chain joins TRBV30 and TRBJ2-2; maybe TRBD1 (6 bases). This CDR3 comprises 16 residues. V lost 3 bases and J 6 bases, leaving 20 bases between the germline ends. Germline assignment: CDR1 GTSNPN and CDR2 SVGIG (reference sequence).

The chain is built from TRBV7-3 and TRBJ2-7; 8 bases align to TRBD1. Trimming took 4 bases from V and 7 from J; bases not matched to a gene: 6. The length of the CDR3 is 13 residues. Germline-derived CDR1 and CDR2 are SGHTA and FQGTGA. This CDR3 is CASSSTGQDEQYF. The CDR3 bases are TGTGCCAGCAGCTCGACGGGACAGGATGAGCAGTACTTC.

This clonotype was recorded a few times. V and J are TRBV18 and TRBJ1-1; 7 positions agree with TRBD1. The germline V gene has CDR1 KGHSH and CDR2 LQKENI. Trimming took 4 bases from V and 5 from J; bases not matched to a gene: 4. This CDR3 has 13 residues. CDR3 in DNA: TGTGCCAGCTCACAACAGGGGCGAACTGAAGCTTTCTTT. Protein product: CASSQQGRTEAFF.

This clonotype was picked up many times. The DNA of the CDR3 is TGCAGTGCTAGCATAGACGGACGGATAAATCAGCCCCAGCATTTT. Translated: CSASIDGRINQPQHF. This chain uses TRBV20-1 with TRBJ1-5; no clear D gene. V lost 3 bases and J lost 4, with 16 bases in between. The CDR3 extends over 15 amino acids. Germline V gene sequence: CDR1 DFQATT, CDR2 SNEGSKA (reference sequence).

This clonotype was counted many times. This chain connects TRBV7-2 to TRBJ2-5, with 14 bases that match TRBD2. This CDR3 region has 16 residues. CDR1 and CDR2 (germline): SGHTA, FQGNSA. With V trimmed by 5 bases and J by 4 bases, 6 bases remained unmatched. The CDR3 loop reads CASSTGTSGSGETQYF. The CDR3 DNA follows: TGTGCCAGCAGCACCGGGACTAGCGGGAGTGGAGAGACCCAGTACTTC. Based on the CDR3 plus reference TRBV7-2 and TRBJ2-5, the full variable domain is GAGVSQSPSNKVTEKGKDVELRCDPISGHTALYWYRQSLGQGLEFLIYFQGNSAPDKSGLPSDRFSAERTGGSVSTLTIQRTQQEDSAVYLCASSTGTSGSGETQYFGPGTRLLVL.

This clonotype was observed many times. The chain joins TRBV12-3 or TRBV12-4 to TRBJ2-7; D gene ambiguous. The CDR3 totals 14 residues. The ends were cut back, 5 bases at V and 3 bases at J, with 14 bases in the middle. DNA of the CDR3: TGTGCCAGCAGTGACCCTAGAGGTATCTACGAGCAGTACTTC. This translates into CASSDPRGIYEQYF.

This clonotype was observed many times. This may arise from a read error, as a much more abundant clone is one base away. This chain joins TRBV28 and TRBJ1-6, with a possible D match to TRBD1 (6 bases). The CDR3 consists of 19 residues. CDR1 is MDHEN and CDR2 is SYDVKM in the germline V gene. CDR3 region: CASLSRQAPPNSYNSPLRF. CDR3 bases: TGTGCCAGCTTATCTCGACAGGCGCCTCCGAACTCCTATAATTCACCCCTCCGCTTT. Full variable domain (outside the CDR3, taken from reference TRBV28 and TRBJ1-6): DVKVTQSSRYLVKRTGEKVFLECVQDMDHENMFWYRQDPGLGLRLIYFSYDVKMKEKGDIPEGYSVSREKKERFSLILESASTNQTSMYLCASLSRQAPPNSYNSPLRFGNGTRLTVT.

The sample holds many counts of this clonotype. The V and J genes are TRBV6-2 or TRBV6-3 and TRBJ1-2, with 11 bases lining up with TRBD1. CDR3 size: 15 residues. Germline V gene data show CDR1 as MNHEY and CDR2 as SVGEGT. V was pared by 2 bases and J by 3 bases, with 2 bases of the junction left unmatched. The CDR3 is CASSYGTGGDYGYTF. As DNA, the CDR3 is TGTGCCAGCAGTTACGGGACAGGGGGGGACTATGGCTACACCTTC.

This clonotype has at least ten counts. The chain uses TRBV28 and TRBJ2-7; TRBD2 matches 7 bases. With V trimmed by 6 bases and J by 7 bases, 6 bases remained unmatched. The length of the CDR3 is 12 residues. Germline CDR1 is MDHEN and CDR2 is SYDVKM. The CDR3 nucleotides read TGTGCCAGCAGAACTGGGAGGGTAGAGCAGTACTTC. Amino acid sequence: CASRTGRVEQYF.

This clonotype was seen ten or more times. The chain links TRBV10-3 to TRBJ2-7; D is unresolved. From germline, CDR1 is ENHRY and CDR2 SYGVKD. The CDR3 length is 14 residues. The V end was cut by 3 bases, the J end by 1 base, with 10 bases between. The CDR3 region has the DNA TGTGCCATCAGTGAAGACCTTACGTCCTACGAGCAGTACTTC. Residues: CAISEDLTSYEQYF.